The next 22 T cell receptor beta chains were all read from a single sample in a study of blood T cells in healthy people across ages. A second PCR, run for about 7 to 11 cycles, used a sample-barcoded 5' primer plus a J-beta primer mix. In TCRdb, the 5' RACE reads were re-called with MiXCR into one record per CDR3 protein. The sample comprises 1.5 million or so distinct CDR3 sequences, roughly 43% of which are singletons, and 4% rests with the top ten. The sample consisted of blood. The receptors shown here come from a young woman in good health.

This clonotype has more than one count but fewer than ten. The chain links TRBV27 to TRBJ2-7; 10 nucleotides line up with TRBD2. Germline lookup yields CDR1 MNHEY and CDR2 SMNVEV (reference sequence). The CDR3 is made up of 15 amino acids. V shed 6 bases, J shed 3 bases, and the junction held 8 bases outside the gene matches. The CDR3 DNA reads TGTGCCAGCAGCCGGGGACTAGCGTACGGCTACGAGCAGTACTTC. This sequence encodes CASSRGLAYGYEQYF.

The CDR3 region is CSAKRLAIAKNIQYF. CDR3 DNA sequence: TGCAGTGCTAAAAGATTAGCTATAGCCAAAAACATTCAGTACTTC. The J gene is TRBJ2-4, the V gene TRBV20-1; D is unclear. The germline V gene encodes CDR1 DFQATT and CDR2 SNEGSKA (reference sequence). This CDR3 is 15 amino acids long. V was pared by 4 bases and J by 0 bases, with 13 bases between.

The sample holds a few counts of this clonotype. CDR3 in amino acids: CASSLVGQGEKPQHF. The CDR3, as DNA: TGTGCCAGCAGCTTAGTAGGGCAGGGGGAGAAGCCCCAGCATTTT. This rearrangement joins TRBV7-2 to TRBJ1-5; 7 bases fit TRBD1. The CDR3 extends over 15 amino acids. V gave up 1 base and J gave up 8 bases; unmatched junction bases: 8. The germline gives CDR1 SGHTA, CDR2 FQGNSA.

J is TRBJ2-5 and V is TRBV5-1, with TRBD2 identical over 8 bases. The J call may be faulty, since TRBJ2-7 better matches the DNA end. CDR3 length: 15 amino acids. Germline lookup yields CDR1 SGHRS and CDR2 YFSETQ. The DNA for the CDR3 is TGCGCCAGCAGCCAAAGAACTAGCGGAGAAGGCGAGCAGTACTTC. Protein product: CASSQRTSGEGEQYF.

The gene calls are TRBV9 and TRBJ1-1; D may be TRBD1 (6 bases). The germline V gene encodes CDR1 SGDLS and CDR2 YYNGEE. The CDR3 length is 13 residues. V shed 0 bases and J shed 5 bases, with 8 bases lying between them. The CDR3 DNA sequence: TGTGCCAGCAGCGTAGGACAGGAAACTGAAGCTTTCTTT. Translation: CASSVGQETEAFF.

This clonotype was detected once. The V call is TRBV9, the J call TRBJ1-5, with 10 nucleotides matching TRBD1. The J segment lost 6 bases and the V segment lost 7 bases, leaving 7 bases of the junction unmatched. The CDR3 covers 14 residues. Germline V gene data show CDR1 as SGDLS and CDR2 as YYNGEE. In DNA form, the CDR3 reads TGTGCCAGCGGACCGGGACAGGGGTTTCAGCCCCAGCATTTT. It is translated as CASGPGQGFQPQHF.

The chain uses TRBV20-1 and TRBJ2-7; perhaps D is TRBD1 or TRBD2 (6 bases each). V was clipped by 6 bases and J by 2 bases, with 17 bases between them. This CDR3 is built from 14 residues. Germline lookup yields CDR1 DFQATT and CDR2 SNEGSKA (reference sequence). The CDR3 here is CSAAGPDRPYEQYF. CDR3 nucleotides: TGCAGTGCCGCGGGGCCGGACAGACCCTACGAGCAGTACTTC.

The V gene is TRBV21-1, the J gene TRBJ1-6; the table's D call, TRBD1, has no DNA check behind it. TRBV21-1 is a pseudogene locus. CDR3 size: 12 residues. Here the CDR3 DNA reads TGTGCCAGCAGCAAAGGTCGCGGGCCCCTCCACTTT. It is translated as CASSKGRGPLHF.

J is TRBJ2-6 and V is TRBV7-2, with 12 bases identical to TRBD2. Germline values: CDR1 SGHTA, CDR2 FQGNSA. Trimming took 0 bases from V and 2 from J; bases not matched to a gene: 5. The CDR3 runs to 19 residues. The CDR3 region has the DNA TGTGCCAGCAGCTTAGCACTCCGGACTAGCGGGACTGGGGCCAACGTCCTGACTTTC. It translates to CASSLALRTSGTGANVLTF. The whole variable domain, remainder taken from reference TRBV7-2 and TRBJ2-6, is GAGVSQSPSNKVTEKGKDVELRCDPISGHTALYWYRQSLGQGLEFLIYFQGNSAPDKSGLPSDRFSAERTGGSVSTLTIQRTQQEDSAVYLCASSLALRTSGTGANVLTFGAGSRLTVL.

This clonotype was recorded at least ten times. The chain uses TRBV6-4 and TRBJ2-1, with 9 bases fitting TRBD2. Germline V gives CDR1 MRHNA, CDR2 SNTAGT. The CDR3 is 15 residues long. The ends lost 3 bases at V and 0 bases at J; junction bases unmatched: 0. The CDR3 coding sequence is TGTGCCAGCAGTGAAGCGGGGGGCTCCTACAATGAGCAGTTCTTC. Its protein product is CASSEAGGSYNEQFF.

V usage is TRBV6-6 and J usage is TRBJ1-5, with D possibly being TRBD1 (6 bases). The germline CDR1 and CDR2 sequences are MNHNY and SVGAGI (reference sequence). Trimming took 2 bases from V and 1 from J, leaving 12 bases between them. The CDR3 has 16 residues. The CDR3 sequence is CASSYPDSTSNQPQHF. As DNA, the CDR3 is TGTGCCAGCAGTTACCCGGACAGCACGAGCAATCAGCCCCAGCATTTT.

This clonotype has only a few counts. J is TRBJ2-3 and V is TRBV28; D not resolved. Germline CDR1 is MDHEN and CDR2 is SYDVKM. The V end was cut by 5 bases, the J end by 9 bases, with 6 bases between. The CDR3 has 10 amino acids. CDR3 region: CASSRVTQYF. The CDR3 nucleotides read TGTGCCAGCAGTCGAGTGACGCAGTATTTT.

The V call is TRBV24-1, the J call TRBJ2-3, with 8 bases fitting TRBD1. The CDR3 has 17 residues. V gave up 4 bases and J gave up 2 bases; unmatched junction bases: 10. Germline V lookup: CDR1 KGHDR, CDR2 SFDVKD. The CDR3, as DNA: TGTGCCACCAGTGAACCCGGGACAGGAAGTGCCACAGATACGCAGTATTTT. Its translation is CATSEPGTGSATDTQYF.

The J gene is TRBJ2-7, the V gene TRBV5-1; a weak D match, TRBD2 (5 bases). Germline V lookup: CDR1 SGHRS, CDR2 YFSETQ. CDR3 length: 16 residues. The ends were cut back, 0 bases at V and 4 bases at J, with 17 bases in the middle. The CDR3 nucleotides read TGCGCCAGCAGCTTGGAAGGGAGAAGGAGTAGGTACGAGCAGTACTTC. Its protein is CASSLEGRRSRYEQYF.

A few counts support this clonotype. This sequence joins TRBV20-1 and TRBJ2-1; unclear D gene. The germline V gene has CDR1 DFQATT and CDR2 SNEGSKA (reference sequence). This CDR3 contains 11 residues. V was cut by 5 bases and J by 7 bases, with 9 bases left in between. CDR3 in amino acids: CSALILNEQFF. The CDR3, as DNA: TGCAGTGCTTTAATCCTGAATGAGCAGTTCTTC.

The chain is built from TRBV12-3 or TRBV12-4 and TRBJ1-1, with no clear D. This CDR3 comprises 12 residues. Trimming took 2 bases from V and 7 from J, leaving 8 bases between them. In DNA, the CDR3 is TGTGCCAGCAGTTTAAAGGCTTTTGAAGCTTTCTTT. Amino acids: CASSLKAFEAFF.

The rearrangement uses TRBV11-2 and TRBJ1-5; possible D gene TRBD1, 6 bases. The germline V gene encodes CDR1 SGHAT and CDR2 FQNNGV. V was shortened by 5 bases and J by 7 bases, with 15 bases between the two germline ends. The CDR3 is 14 residues long. The CDR3 DNA is TGTGCCAGCAGCCACCAGAACAGGGAACAGCCCCAGCATTTT. Translated, it gives CASSHQNREQPQHF.

This clonotype occurred a few times. The V gene is TRBV12-3 or TRBV12-4, the J gene TRBJ2-1; 7 bases are a match to TRBD2. The CDR3 runs 14 residues. V dropped 2 bases and J dropped 7; count of bases not matched to a gene: 5. The CDR3 sequence is CASSLMGGGNEQFF. The CDR3 DNA reads TGTGCCAGCAGTTTAATGGGGGGAGGGAATGAGCAGTTCTTC.

This chain uses TRBV6-2 or TRBV6-3 with TRBJ1-5; D possibly corresponds to TRBD1 (6 bases). V dropped 0 bases and J dropped 7 bases, with 16 bases sitting between them. This CDR3 comprises 16 residues. CDR1 is MNHEY, CDR2 SVGEGT, per germline. This CDR3 is CASSYSTGAVRQPQHF. The CDR3 DNA follows: TGTGCCAGCAGTTACTCGACGGGGGCGGTTCGGCAGCCCCAGCATTTT.

To note about this clonotype: A much larger clone lies a single base off, so this may be a read error. The chain has TRBV7-9 and TRBJ2-1, with 7 bases fitting TRBD2. Germline lookup yields CDR1 SEHNR and CDR2 FQNEAQ (reference sequence). V trimming: 3 bases; J trimming: 10 bases; junction bases outside the gene matches: 15. The length of the CDR3 is 16 residues. CDR3 sequence: CASSFSGSGVPYEQFF. The CDR3 nucleotides read TGTGCCAGCAGCTTTTCGGGGAGCGGGGTACCTTACGAGCAGTTCTTC.

The genes are TRBV19 and TRBJ2-1; D is undetermined. In germline, CDR1 is LNHDA, CDR2 SQIVND (reference sequence). V was shortened by 3 bases and J by 3 bases, with 3 bases between the two germline ends. The CDR3 is 12 residues long. This CDR3 reads CASSMSYNEQFF. The CDR3 nucleotides read TGTGCCAGTAGTATGAGCTACAATGAGCAGTTCTTC.

V and J are TRBV10-3 and TRBJ1-2, with D hard to call. CDR1 ENHRY and CDR2 SYGVKD come from the germline V gene. The CDR3 runs 15 residues. Trimming took 8 bases from V and 0 from J, leaving 16 bases between them. CDR3 amino acids: CAIATSPGANYGYTF. CDR3 bases: TGTGCCATCGCCACATCGCCAGGTGCTAACTATGGCTACACCTTC.